These T cell receptor beta chains were read from a single sample in a study of early T cells in non-severe SARS-CoV-2 infection. Via MiXCR, TCRdb re-called the 5' RACE reads, giving one row per CDR3 protein. This sample has roughly 50,000 distinct CDR3 sequences, with over 7% found just once. Material: whole blood. These receptors were obtained from an adult who was a healthcare worker with PCR-confirmed SARS-CoV-2 infection or an uninfected control (not recorded which). CDR3s include the opening cysteine and the closing phenylalanine or tryptophan. The order of the fields is D gene, clone size, V gene, J gene, CDR3 protein, CDR3 DNA. D genes are given only for firm matches. Clone size, where shown, is once, few, many, or a class for clones that have expanded.

.,many,TRBV27,TRBJ2-2,CASSLSLGAGELFF,TGTGCCAGCAGTTTATCGTTAGGGGCCGGGGAGCTGTTTTTT
.,many,TRBV3-1,TRBJ1-1,CASSQEFRGASTEAFF,TGTGCCAGCAGCCAAGAATTTCGGGGGGCATCGACTGAAGCTTTCTTT
.,.,TRBV27,TRBJ2-7,CASSFSGTVSYEQYF,TGTGCCAGCAGTTTTAGCGGGACAGTCTCCTACGAGCAGTACTTC
.,.,TRBV4-2,TRBJ2-5,CASSQDARSGQETQYF,TGTGCCAGCAGCCAAGACGCAAGGAGCGGCCAAGAGACCCAGTACTTC
TRBD2,many,TRBV29-1,TRBJ2-1,CSGGGGYNEQFF,TGCAGCGGCGGGGGGGGATACAATGAGCAGTTCTTC
TRBD1,many,TRBV6-2/TRBV6-3,TRBJ2-7,CASSLRGQNPYEQYF,TGTGCCAGCAGCTTACGGGGACAGAACCCCTACGAGCAGTACTTC
.,.,TRBV29-1,TRBJ2-5,CSVDQAQETQYF,TGCAGCGTTGATCAGGCCCAAGAGACCCAGTACTTC
.,few,TRBV25-1,TRBJ2-2,CASGGHTLGTGELFF,TGTGCCAGCGGGGGTCACACCCTGGGCACCGGGGAGCTGTTTTTT
.,many,TRBV7-9,TRBJ1-1,CASSFQPEAFF,TGTGCCAGCAGCTTCCAACCTGAAGCTTTCTTT
TRBD2,many,TRBV28,TRBJ2-7,CASLVRGGSYEQYF,TGTGCCAGCCTTGTGCGGGGAGGGTCCTACGAGCAGTACTTC
.,many,TRBV12-3/TRBV12-4,TRBJ2-7,CASSSRDPLPSEQYF,TGTGCCAGCAGCTCCAGGGACCCACTGCCCTCCGAGCAGTACTTC
.,few,TRBV13,TRBJ2-3,CASSLGTAGTDTQYF,TGTGCCAGCAGCTTAGGGACTGCTGGCACAGATACGCAGTATTTT
TRBD1,.,TRBV3-1,TRBJ2-7,CASSQTGYYEQYF,TGTGCCAGCAGCCAGACAGGGTACTACGAGCAGTACTTC
.,few,TRBV2,TRBJ2-3,CASNLEDESDTQYF,TGTGCCAGCAACCTCGAGGACGAATCAGATACGCAGTATTTT
.,many,TRBV12-3/TRBV12-4,TRBJ1-2,CASSLASRPQRDGYTF,TGTGCCAGCAGTTTGGCTAGCAGGCCCCAAAGGGATGGCTACACCTTC
.,.,TRBV18,TRBJ2-3,CASSPDARADTKYF,TGTGCCAGCTCACCAGACGCCCGAGCAGATACGAAGTATTTT
.,.,TRBV7-9,TRBJ1-6,CASSTHNSPLHF,TGTGCCAGCAGCACCCATAATTCACCCCTCCACTTT